These T cell receptor beta chains were read from a single sample in a study of cytomegalovirus exposure and HLA in healthy donors. This table comes from immunoSEQ multiplex PCR, and its TCRdb copy is limited to in-frame clones, with some not included. Altogether about 96,000 clones are present, under 85% being singletons, with the ten largest covering 14%. Source material: PBMCs. These receptors were obtained from a woman in her 70s in good health and CMV-seropositive. Both conserved end residues are part of each CDR3. Fields, in order: clone size, V gene, J gene, D gene, CDR3 protein, CDR3 DNA. The D gene is left open where the match is weak. Where a row states a size, it is once, few, many or the class of an expanded clone; other rows omit it.

size: NA; V: TRBV5-1; J: TRBJ2-2; D: NA; CDR3: CASSQDYPNTGELFF; DNA: TGCGCCAGCAGCCAGGACTATCCGAACACCGGGGAGCTGTTTTTT
size: NA; V: TRBV7-3; J: TRBJ2-1; D: NA; CDR3: CASSLTAARSYNEQFF; DNA: TGTGCCAGCAGCTTAACAGCGGCCCGCTCCTACAATGAGCAGTTCTTC
size: NA; V: TRBV5-6; J: TRBJ1-2; D: NA; CDR3: CASSLQGRGYTF; DNA: TGTGCCAGCAGCTTGCAGGGCAGGGGCTACACCTTC
size: NA; V: TRBV11-3; J: TRBJ2-7; D: NA; CDR3: CASSLEARNEQYF; DNA: TGTGCCAGCAGCTTAGAGGCCCGTAACGAGCAGTACTTC
size: NA; V: TRBV6-5; J: TRBJ1-4; D: TRBD1; CDR3: CASSNPGQPNEKLFF; DNA: TGTGCCAGCAGTAATCCGGGACAGCCTAATGAAAAACTGTTTTTT
size: NA; V: TRBV6-4; J: TRBJ2-2; D: NA; CDR3: CASRRGGGTGELFF; DNA: TGTGCCAGCAGAAGAGGAGGAGGCACCGGGGAGCTGTTTTTT
size: NA; V: TRBV27; J: TRBJ1-5; D: NA; CDR3: CASSSTNQPQHF; DNA: TGTGCCAGCAGTTCCACTAATCAGCCCCAGCATTTT
size: NA; V: TRBV7-9; J: TRBJ2-2; D: TRBD2; CDR3: CASSQRAGGLSIAGELFF; DNA: TGTGCCAGCAGCCAGCGCGCCGGGGGGTTGAGTATTGCCGGGGAGCTGTTTTTT
size: NA; V: TRBV11-2; J: TRBJ2-7; D: TRBD1; CDR3: CASSKDRGNLYEQYF; DNA: TGTGCCAGCAGCAAGGACAGGGGAAACTTATACGAGCAGTACTTC
size: NA; V: TRBV10-1; J: TRBJ1-1; D: NA; CDR3: CASSGQLNTEAFF; DNA: TGCGCCAGCAGTGGACAGTTGAACACTGAAGCTTTCTTT
size: NA; V: TRBV10-3; J: TRBJ1-4; D: NA; CDR3: CASGGGTDNEKLFF; DNA: TGTGCATCCGGGGGGGGGACCGATAATGAAAAACTGTTTTTT
size: NA; V: TRBV5-5; J: TRBJ1-1; D: NA; CDR3: CARSLSQPEVNTEAFF; DNA: TGTGCCAGAAGCCTAAGCCAACCCGAAGTGAACACTGAAGCTTTCTTT
size: NA; V: TRBV18; J: TRBJ2-7; D: NA; CDR3: CASSPPLLAGRNEQYF; DNA: TGTGCCAGCTCACCACCGTTACTAGCCGGGCGAAACGAGCAGTACTTC
size: NA; V: TRBV4-1; J: TRBJ2-5; D: TRBD2; CDR3: CASSQPGTSGRETQYF; DNA: TGCGCCAGCAGCCAACCTGGGACTAGCGGGAGAGAGACCCAGTACTTC
size: NA; V: TRBV7-2; J: TRBJ2-1; D: TRBD1; CDR3: CASSLLGQGVNNEQFF; DNA: TGTGCCAGCAGCCTACTCGGACAGGGTGTCAACAATGAGCAGTTCTTC
size: NA; V: TRBV7-9; J: TRBJ2-7; D: NA; CDR3: CASGSGISYEQYF; DNA: TGTGCCAGCGGTAGCGGAATCTCCTACGAGCAGTACTTC
size: NA; V: TRBV7-9; J: TRBJ2-7; D: TRBD1; CDR3: CASSYTGGNSYEQYF; DNA: TGTGCCAGCAGCTACACAGGGGGTAACTCCTACGAGCAGTACTTC
size: NA; V: TRBV19; J: TRBJ1-4; D: NA; CDR3: CASIGDVAGNEKLFF; DNA: TGTGCCAGTATCGGGGACGTTGCGGGAAATGAAAAACTGTTTTTT
size: NA; V: TRBV5-1; J: TRBJ2-1; D: NA; CDR3: CASKWQGSSNEQFF; DNA: TGCGCCAGCAAGTGGCAGGGGTCGAGCAATGAGCAGTTCTTC
size: NA; V: TRBV7-9; J: TRBJ2-1; D: NA; CDR3: CASSAGVNNEQFF; DNA: TGTGCCAGCAGCGCAGGGGTCAACAATGAGCAGTTCTTC
size: few; V: TRBV6-6; J: TRBJ2-1; D: TRBD2; CDR3: CASCAGRAGYCEQFF; DNA: TGTGCCAGCTGTGCAGGGAGGGCCGGATATTGTGAGCAGTTCTTC
size: NA; V: TRBV7-9; J: TRBJ1-1; D: NA; CDR3: CASSPAGGNTEAFF; DNA: TGTGCCAGCAGCCCGGCGGGAGGGAACACTGAAGCTTTCTTT
size: NA; V: TRBV9; J: TRBJ2-5; D: TRBD2; CDR3: CASSFSSGSAETQYF; DNA: TGTGCCAGCAGCTTTTCTAGCGGGAGCGCGGAGACCCAGTACTTC
size: NA; V: TRBV5-5; J: TRBJ2-7; D: TRBD2; CDR3: CASSFRGGASYEQYF; DNA: TGTGCCAGCAGCTTCCGCGGGGGGGCATCCTACGAGCAGTACTTC
size: few; V: TRBV7-2; J: TRBJ1-6; D: TRBD1; CDR3: CASSSRQGANSPLHF; DNA: TGTGCCAGCAGCTCTAGACAGGGGGCAAATTCACCCCTCCACTTT
size: few; V: TRBV6-1; J: TRBJ2-7; D: NA; CDR3: CASNPGGSLYEQYF; DNA: TGTGCCAGCAACCCAGGGGGGTCGCTCTACGAGCAGTACTTC
size: few; V: TRBV6-1; J: TRBJ1-4; D: TRBD1; CDR3: CASSGQGREKLFF; DNA: TGTGCCAGCAGTGGACAGGGGCGGGAAAAACTGTTTTTT
size: NA; V: TRBV5-1; J: TRBJ2-3; D: TRBD1; CDR3: CASTRQGASTDTQYF; DNA: TGCGCCAGCACCAGACAGGGGGCGAGCACAGATACGCAGTATTTT
size: NA; V: TRBV19; J: TRBJ2-7; D: TRBD2; CDR3: CASSTSAGTSEYYEQYF; DNA: TGTGCCAGTAGTACGAGTGCCGGGACTAGCGAGTACTACGAGCAGTACTTC
size: NA; V: TRBV7-3; J: TRBJ1-2; D: NA; CDR3: CASSLRDSNGYTF; DNA: TGTGCCAGCAGCCTAAGGGACTCAAATGGCTACACCTTC